What follows are 13 T cell receptor beta chains derived from one specimen sequenced in a study of cytomegalovirus exposure and HLA in healthy donors (dated by TCRdb to about 2017). The library was prepared using the immunoSEQ multiplex PCR assay. A mixture of 60 forward primers for TCR Vbeta segments and 13 reverse primers for TCR Jbeta segments was used in the multiplex PCR. Drawn from immuneACCESS, this table holds only the in-frame rearrangements with V and J called that TCRdb kept. Clones are partly lost; checked studies trace under half to an unresolved V gene and leave the rest unexplained. The sample contains approximately 76,000 clones, roughly 73% of them found a single time. About 16% of the sample goes to the ten largest clones. Material: PBMCs. Receptor source: a woman aged 40 to 55 in good health and CMV-seropositive.

The chain is built from TRBV19 and TRBJ1-2; TRBD1 might be the D (5 bases). The CDR3 contains 12 residues. CDR1 is LNHDA, CDR2 SQIVND, per germline (reference sequence). V lost 7 bases, J lost 7 bases, and 13 bases lay in between. DNA of the CDR3: TGTGCCAGTACCTATTCCGGGGGTGGCTACACCTTC. Its translation: CASTYSGGGYTF.

This chain links TRBV27 with TRBJ1-5; the match to TRBD1 covers 8 bases. Unmatched junction bases numbered 11, after V lost 2 bases and J lost 11 bases. This CDR3 region has 15 residues. Germline V gene sequence: CDR1 MNHEY, CDR2 SMNVEV (reference sequence). The CDR3 reads CASSLTGGLLSAQHF. CDR3 bases: TGTGCCAGCAGTTTAACAGGGGGTCTTCTGTCGGCCCAGCATTTT.

J is TRBJ2-7 and V is TRBV6-6, with TRBD2 as a possible D gene (5 bases). Germline CDR1 is MNHNY and CDR2 is SVGAGI (reference sequence). The CDR3 length is 14 residues. V lost 5 bases and J 1 base, leaving 12 bases between the germline ends. In DNA form, the CDR3 reads TGTGCCAGCAGTCCAAGGACGGGATCCTACGAGCAGTACTTC. This encodes CASSPRTGSYEQYF.

This chain joins TRBV7-2 and TRBJ1-2; possible D gene TRBD1, 6 bases. V lost 5 bases to trimming and J lost 7 bases, with 17 bases between them. Looked up from germline, CDR1 is SGHTA and CDR2 is FQGNSA. CDR3 size: 14 residues. CDR3 sequence reads: CASSVNRELGGYTF. The DNA of the CDR3 is TGTGCCAGCAGCGTCAACAGGGAGTTGGGTGGCTACACCTTC.

The rearrangement uses TRBV7-2 and TRBJ1-1; D gene ambiguous. The CDR3 has 14 residues. Trimming stripped 4 bases from V and 5 bases from J, with 14 bases between. The germline V gene has CDR1 SGHTA and CDR2 FQGNSA. The DNA of the CDR3 is TGTGCCAGCAGCTGGGGAGGTATCGGGACTGAAGCTTTCTTT. Translating it yields CASSWGGIGTEAFF.

The chain combines TRBV6-1 with TRBJ1-5, with a possible D match to TRBD1 (5 bases). The CDR3 totals 15 residues. The germline V and J ends were trimmed by 6 bases and 6 bases, with 18 bases remaining between them. Germline V gives CDR1 MNHNS, CDR2 SASEGT. CDR3 in DNA: TGTGCCAGCAGCCAAACGGCAGGACAAGGTCAGCCCCAGCATTTT. Protein sequence: CASSQTAGQGQPQHF.

This clone showed up just once. This rearrangement joins TRBV4-1 to TRBJ2-2, with TRBD2 matching over 8 bases. CDR1 MGHRA and CDR2 YSYEKL come from the germline V gene. The CDR3 contains 15 residues. The junction had 3 bases not matched to a gene; V was cut back by 0 bases and J by 6 bases. CDR3 protein: CASSQDRAGAGELFF. The CDR3 bases are TGCGCCAGCAGCCAAGATCGAGCGGGGGCCGGGGAGCTGTTTTTT.

The sample holds many counts of this clone. The rearrangement links TRBV4-3 to TRBJ2-7; 7 bases map to TRBD1. The V gene end was trimmed by 3 bases and the J gene end by 5 bases; junction bases not matched to a gene: 7. CDR1 LGHNA and CDR2 YSLEER come from the germline V gene. The CDR3 loop spans 14 amino acids. The CDR3 DNA follows: TGCGCCAGCAGCCACCTAGACAGGGTCGACGAGCAGTACTTC. It is translated as CASSHLDRVDEQYF.

The rearrangement joins TRBV7-9 to TRBJ2-1; TRBD2 matches at 7 bases. V was clipped by 7 bases and J by 2 bases; unmatched bases: 14. The CDR3 consists of 17 residues. Germline-derived CDR1 and CDR2 are SEHNR and FQNEAQ (reference sequence). CDR3 region: CASIQLFGGWTYNEQFF. DNA for the CDR3: TGTGCCAGCATCCAACTTTTCGGGGGGTGGACCTACAATGAGCAGTTCTTC.

The rearrangement uses TRBV7-2 and TRBJ1-2; possibly TRBD1 for D (5 bases). This CDR3 is 17 amino acids long. Trimming cost V 2 bases and J 7 bases, with 23 bases left between them. Germline CDR1 reads SGHTA; CDR2 reads FQGNSA. This chain's CDR3 is CASSLQGGNWEGSGYTF. The CDR3 DNA follows: TGTGCCAGCAGCTTACAGGGCGGAAACTGGGAGGGATCTGGCTACACCTTC.

The V and J genes are TRBV7-3 and TRBJ2-1; a possible D gene is TRBD2 (7 bases). CDR1 SGHTA and CDR2 FQGTGA come from the germline V gene. This CDR3 contains 15 residues. Deletions cut 1 base from V and 4 bases from J, with 11 bases between. CDR3 sequence: CASSLMAGAYNEQFF. The CDR3 DNA is TGTGCCAGCAGCTTAATGGCGGGGGCATACAATGAGCAGTTCTTC.

This clone has a single count. The rearrangement links TRBV28 to TRBJ2-5; 8 bases are shared with TRBD2. Losses at the gene ends were 8 bases for V and 6 bases for J; bases not matched to a gene: 8. Looked up from germline, CDR1 is MDHEN and CDR2 is SYDVKM. This CDR3 has 13 residues. The CDR3 DNA sequence: TGTGCCAGCGGGGTAGCGGGATATCAGACCCAGTACTTC. Its protein product is CASGVAGYQTQYF.

The chain uses TRBV5-6 and TRBJ2-5; TRBD1 is a possible D gene (5 bases). The CDR3 is 13 amino acids. Germline V gives CDR1 SGHDT, CDR2 YYEEEE. V was trimmed by 0 bases and J by 7 bases, leaving 10 bases between them. CDR3 sequence reads: CASSLAGWGTQYF. For the CDR3, the DNA is TGTGCCAGCAGCTTGGCAGGGTGGGGGACCCAGTACTTC.